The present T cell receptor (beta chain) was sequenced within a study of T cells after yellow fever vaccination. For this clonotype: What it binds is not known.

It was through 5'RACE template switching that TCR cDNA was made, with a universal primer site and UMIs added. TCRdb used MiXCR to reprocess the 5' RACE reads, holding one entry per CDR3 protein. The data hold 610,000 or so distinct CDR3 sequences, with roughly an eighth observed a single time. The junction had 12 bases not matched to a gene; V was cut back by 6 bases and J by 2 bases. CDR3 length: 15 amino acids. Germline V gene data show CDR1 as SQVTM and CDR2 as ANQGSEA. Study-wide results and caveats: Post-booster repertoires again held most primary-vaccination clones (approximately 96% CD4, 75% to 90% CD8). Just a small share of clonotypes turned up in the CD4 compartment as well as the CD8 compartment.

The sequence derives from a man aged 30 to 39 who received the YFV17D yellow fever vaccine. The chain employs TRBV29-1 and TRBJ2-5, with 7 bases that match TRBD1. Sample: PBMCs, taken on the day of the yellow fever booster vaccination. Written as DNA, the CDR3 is TGCAGCGTCATAAAAAACCCGGGACAGCAAGAGACCCAGTACTTC. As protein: CSVIKNPGQQETQYF.